Described below is a single T cell receptor beta chain sequence and its context. Its antigen is undetermined. The sample originates from a study of shared clonotypes between healthy human individuals. Study as a whole: The cohort had two women and a few men, ages 18 to 49. Study results and caveats: Expectations were that clonotype sharing among donors would be affected by sequencing depth.

The junction had 10 bases not matched to a gene; V was cut back by 4 bases and J by 5 bases. The germline CDR1 and CDR2 sequences are PRHDT and FYEKMQ (reference sequence). The CDR3 length is 17 residues. Replicate PCRs run on unsorted PBMC used approximately 300 ng DNA, which was around 30,000 T cell genomes. Per the study methods: ImmunoSEQ output lacked quality scores and full-length reads, limiting matched filtering. Produced via immunoSEQ multiplex PCR; TCRdb's table is partial and in-frame only. V and J calls and clone size are as listed in that table; D and trimming were resolved from the DNA. The sample records over 400,000 clones, approximately 78% being singletons.

V and J are TRBV13 and TRBJ2-5, with TRBD2 matching 13 bases. This receptor was taken from a middle-aged woman in good health. Some clones in this sample may be carry-over from other donors' samples. Specimen: PBMCs. CDR3 coding DNA: TGTGCCAGCAGCTCAACGGTTGGGACTAGCGGGACCGAGACCCAGTACTTC. It yields the protein CASSSTVGTSGTETQYF.